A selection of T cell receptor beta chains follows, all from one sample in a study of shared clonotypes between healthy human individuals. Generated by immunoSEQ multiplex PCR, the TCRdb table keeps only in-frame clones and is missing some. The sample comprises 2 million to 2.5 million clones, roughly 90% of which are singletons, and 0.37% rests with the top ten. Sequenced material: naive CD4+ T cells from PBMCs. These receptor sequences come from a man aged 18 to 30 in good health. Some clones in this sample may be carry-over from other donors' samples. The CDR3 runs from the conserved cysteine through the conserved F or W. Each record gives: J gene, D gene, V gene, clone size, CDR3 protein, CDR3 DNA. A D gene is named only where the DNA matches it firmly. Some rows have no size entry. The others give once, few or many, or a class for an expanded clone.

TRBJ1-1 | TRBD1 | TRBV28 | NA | CATRGRIRTEAFF | TGTGCCACAAGGGGGCGGATTAGAACTGAAGCTTTCTTT
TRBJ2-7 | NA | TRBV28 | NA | CASSLEQVRVSYEQYF | TGTGCCAGCAGTTTAGAGCAAGTTAGGGTTAGCTACGAGCAGTACTTC
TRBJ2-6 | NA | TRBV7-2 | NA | CASSLLGSGANVLTF | TGTGCCAGCAGCTTACTAGGATCTGGGGCCAACGTCCTGACTTTC
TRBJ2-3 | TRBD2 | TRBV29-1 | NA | CSVGRLAGEGRGADTQYF | TGCAGCGTTGGGAGACTAGCGGGAGAGGGGAGGGGAGCAGATACGCAGTATTTT
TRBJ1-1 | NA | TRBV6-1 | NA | CASSEGAVNTEAFF | TGTGCCAGCAGTGAGGGGGCAGTTAACACTGAAGCTTTCTTT
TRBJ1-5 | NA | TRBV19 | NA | CATSRLYSNQPQHF | TGTGCCACCTCCCGATTGTATAGCAATCAGCCCCAGCATTTT
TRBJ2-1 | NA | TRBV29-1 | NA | CSVIVTGTHNEQFF | TGCAGCGTAATCGTGACAGGTACGCACAATGAGCAGTTCTTC
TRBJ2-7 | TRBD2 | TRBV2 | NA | CASTLRTSSYEQYF | TGTGCCAGCACCCTCCGGACTAGCTCCTACGAGCAGTACTTC
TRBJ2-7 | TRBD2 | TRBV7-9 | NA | CASSSSGSSYEQYF | TGTGCCAGCAGCTCTAGCGGGAGCTCCTACGAGCAGTACTTC
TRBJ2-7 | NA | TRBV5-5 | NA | CASSSRQALPYEQYF | TGTGCCAGCAGCTCCAGACAGGCTCTTCCCTACGAGCAGTACTTC
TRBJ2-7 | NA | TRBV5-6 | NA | CASSPRLGTSYEQYF | TGTGCCAGCAGCCCCAGACTCGGGACCTCCTACGAGCAGTACTTC
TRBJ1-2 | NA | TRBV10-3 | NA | CAISVDTNYGYTF | TGTGCCATCAGTGTCGATACTAACTATGGCTACACCTTC
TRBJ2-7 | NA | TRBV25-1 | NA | CASSDLASESYEQYF | TGTGCCAGCAGTGATCTGGCCTCTGAGAGCTACGAGCAGTACTTC
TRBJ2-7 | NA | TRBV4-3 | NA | CASSQMGEQYF | TGCGCCAGCAGCCAGATGGGCGAGCAGTACTTC
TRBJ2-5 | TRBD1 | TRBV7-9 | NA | CASSLRTGGETQYF | TGTGCCAGCAGCCTTCGGACAGGTGGTGAGACCCAGTACTTC
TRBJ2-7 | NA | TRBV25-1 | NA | CASSRYEQYF | TGTGCCAGCTCAAGGTACGAGCAGTACTTC
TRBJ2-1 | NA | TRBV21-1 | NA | CASSKTGRYNEQFF | TGTGCCAGCAGCAAAACGGGTAGGTACAATGAGCAGTTCTTC
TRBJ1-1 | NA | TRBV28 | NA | CASELNTEAFF | TGTGCCAGCGAGTTGAACACTGAAGCTTTCTTT
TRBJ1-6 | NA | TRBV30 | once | CAWSQTTGTLIGTPLHF | TGTGCCTGGAGTCAAACGACAGGTACCCTGATAGGTACACCCCTCCACTTT
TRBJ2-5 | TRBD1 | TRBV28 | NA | CASSSRQGGETQYF | TGTGCCAGCAGCTCCAGACAGGGCGGCGAGACCCAGTACTTC
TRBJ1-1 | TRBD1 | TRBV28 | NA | CASITVGTGPSEAFF | TGTGCCAGCATCACCGTAGGGACAGGCCCCTCTGAAGCTTTCTTT
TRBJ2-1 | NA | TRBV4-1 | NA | CASSPIGVKDNEQFF | TGCGCCAGCAGCCCCATAGGAGTCAAAGATAATGAGCAGTTCTTC
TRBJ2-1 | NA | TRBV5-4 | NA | CASSAALVGVAQYNEQFF | TGTGCCAGCAGCGCCGCCCTCGTAGGAGTAGCACAATACAATGAGCAGTTCTTC
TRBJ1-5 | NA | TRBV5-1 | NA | CASSPDGHPSNQPQHF | TGCGCCAGCAGCCCAGACGGACACCCTAGCAATCAGCCCCAGCATTTT
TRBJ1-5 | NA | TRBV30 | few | CAWSVQSRVQPQHF | TGTGCCTGGAGTGTACAGTCAAGGGTTCAGCCCCAGCATTTT
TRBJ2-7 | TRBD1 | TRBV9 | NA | CASSSRTGTYEQYF | TGTGCCAGCAGCTCCCGGACAGGGACCTACGAGCAGTACTTC
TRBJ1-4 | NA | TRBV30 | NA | CAWSVSARNEKLFF | TGTGCCTGGAGTGTATCGGCGCGGAATGAAAAACTGTTTTTT
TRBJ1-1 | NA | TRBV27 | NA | CASSERLPGQIAFF | TGTGCCAGCAGTGAACGATTGCCGGGACAAATAGCTTTCTTT
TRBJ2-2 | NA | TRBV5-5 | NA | CASSLGPSGAGELFF | TGTGCCAGCAGCTTGGGGCCGTCAGGCGCCGGGGAGCTGTTTTTT